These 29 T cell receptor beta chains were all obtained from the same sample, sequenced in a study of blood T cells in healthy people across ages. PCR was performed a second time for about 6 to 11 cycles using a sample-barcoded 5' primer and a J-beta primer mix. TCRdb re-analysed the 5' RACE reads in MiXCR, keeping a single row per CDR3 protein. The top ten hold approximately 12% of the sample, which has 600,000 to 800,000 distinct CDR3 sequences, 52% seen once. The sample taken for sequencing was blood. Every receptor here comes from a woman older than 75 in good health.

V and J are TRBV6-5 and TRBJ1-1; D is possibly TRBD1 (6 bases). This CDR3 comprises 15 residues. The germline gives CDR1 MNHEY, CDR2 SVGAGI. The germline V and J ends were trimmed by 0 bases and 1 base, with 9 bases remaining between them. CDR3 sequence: CASSYSARGNTEAFF. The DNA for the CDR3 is TGTGCCAGCAGTTACTCGGCCAGGGGGAACACTGAAGCTTTCTTT.

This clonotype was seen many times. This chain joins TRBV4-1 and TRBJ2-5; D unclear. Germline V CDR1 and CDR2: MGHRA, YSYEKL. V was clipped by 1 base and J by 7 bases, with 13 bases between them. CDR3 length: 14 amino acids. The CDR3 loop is CASSQAIWLGTQYF. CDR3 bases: TGCGCCAGCAGCCAAGCGATTTGGCTGGGGACCCAGTACTTC.

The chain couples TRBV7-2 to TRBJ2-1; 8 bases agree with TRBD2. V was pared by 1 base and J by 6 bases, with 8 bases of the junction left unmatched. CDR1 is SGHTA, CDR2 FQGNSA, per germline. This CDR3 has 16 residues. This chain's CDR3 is CASSLGGGGKINEQFF. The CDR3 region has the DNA TGTGCCAGCAGCTTAGGAGGCGGGGGGAAGATCAATGAGCAGTTCTTC.

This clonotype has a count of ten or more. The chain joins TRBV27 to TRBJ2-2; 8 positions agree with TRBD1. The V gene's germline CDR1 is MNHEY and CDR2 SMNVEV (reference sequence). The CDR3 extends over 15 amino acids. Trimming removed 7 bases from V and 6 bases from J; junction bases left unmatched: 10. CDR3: CASIPSLQGAGELFF. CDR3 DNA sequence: TGTGCCAGCATACCAAGTTTACAGGGGGCCGGGGAGCTGTTTTTT.

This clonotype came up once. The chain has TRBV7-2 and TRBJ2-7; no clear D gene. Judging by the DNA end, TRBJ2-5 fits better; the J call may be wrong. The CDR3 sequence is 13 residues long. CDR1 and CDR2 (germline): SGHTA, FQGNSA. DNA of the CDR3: TGTGCCAGCAGCTTTAAGGGTACGGAGACCCAGTACTTC. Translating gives CASSFKGTETQYF.

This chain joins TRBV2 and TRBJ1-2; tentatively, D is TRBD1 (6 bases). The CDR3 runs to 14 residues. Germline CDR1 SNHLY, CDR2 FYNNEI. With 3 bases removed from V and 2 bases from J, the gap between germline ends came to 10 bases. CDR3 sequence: CASSEGGSNYGYTF. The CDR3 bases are TGTGCCAGCAGTGAGGGGGGCAGCAACTATGGCTACACCTTC.

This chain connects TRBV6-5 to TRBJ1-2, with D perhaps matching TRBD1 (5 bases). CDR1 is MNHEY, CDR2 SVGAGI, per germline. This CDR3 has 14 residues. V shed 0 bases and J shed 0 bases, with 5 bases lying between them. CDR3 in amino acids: CASSYSTANYGYTF. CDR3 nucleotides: TGTGCCAGCAGTTACTCGACAGCTAACTATGGCTACACCTTC.

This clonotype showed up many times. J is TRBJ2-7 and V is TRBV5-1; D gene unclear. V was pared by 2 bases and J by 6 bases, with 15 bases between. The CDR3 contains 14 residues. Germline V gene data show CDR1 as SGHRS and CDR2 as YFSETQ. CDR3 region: CASSFVSGPVEQYF. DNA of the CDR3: TGCGCCAGCAGCTTCGTATCGGGCCCCGTCGAGCAGTACTTC. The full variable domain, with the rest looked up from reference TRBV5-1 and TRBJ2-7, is KAGVTQTPRYLIKTRGQQVTLSCSPISGHRSVSWYQQTPGQGLQFLFEYFSETQRNKGNFPGRFSGRQFSNSRSEMNVSTLELGDSALYLCASSFVSGPVEQYFGPGTRLTVT.

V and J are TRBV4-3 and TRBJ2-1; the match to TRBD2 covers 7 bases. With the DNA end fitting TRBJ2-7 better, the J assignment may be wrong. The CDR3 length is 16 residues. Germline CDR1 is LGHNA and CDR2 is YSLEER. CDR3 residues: CASSQERASGYNEQYF. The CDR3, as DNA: TGCGCCAGCAGCCAAGAGAGGGCTAGCGGATACAATGAGCAGTACTTC.

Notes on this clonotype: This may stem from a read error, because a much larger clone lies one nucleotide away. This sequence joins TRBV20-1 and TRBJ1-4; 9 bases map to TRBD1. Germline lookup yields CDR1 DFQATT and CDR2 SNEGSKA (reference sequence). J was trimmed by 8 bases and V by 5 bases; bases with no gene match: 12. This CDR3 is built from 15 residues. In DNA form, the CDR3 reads TGCAGTGCTGCCGGGTCCGGGACAGGGAACGAAAAACTGTTTTTT. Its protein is CSAAGSGTGNEKLFF.

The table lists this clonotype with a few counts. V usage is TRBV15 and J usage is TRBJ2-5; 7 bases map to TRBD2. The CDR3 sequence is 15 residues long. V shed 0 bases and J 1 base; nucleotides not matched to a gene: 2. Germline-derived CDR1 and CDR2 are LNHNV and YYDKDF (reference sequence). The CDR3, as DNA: TGTGCCACCAGCAGAGATGGGACTACCCAAGAGACCCAGTACTTC. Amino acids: CATSRDGTTQETQYF.

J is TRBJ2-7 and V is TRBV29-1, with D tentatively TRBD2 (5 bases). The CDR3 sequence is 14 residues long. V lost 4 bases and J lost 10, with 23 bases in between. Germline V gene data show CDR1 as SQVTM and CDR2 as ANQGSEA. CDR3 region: CSVGSGLAKNVQYF. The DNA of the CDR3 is TGCAGCGTTGGGTCGGGATTAGCCAAGAACGTTCAGTACTTC.

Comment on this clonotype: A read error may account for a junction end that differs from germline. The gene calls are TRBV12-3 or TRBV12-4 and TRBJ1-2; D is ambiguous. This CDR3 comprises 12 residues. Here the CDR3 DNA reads TGTGCCAGCAGTTTTAGCAGCTATGGCTGCACCTTC. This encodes CASSFSSYGCTF.

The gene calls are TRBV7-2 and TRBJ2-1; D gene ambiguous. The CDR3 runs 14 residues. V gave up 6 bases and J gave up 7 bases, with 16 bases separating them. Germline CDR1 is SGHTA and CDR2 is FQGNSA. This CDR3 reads CASSSNPSGNEQFF. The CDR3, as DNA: TGTGCCAGCAGTAGCAACCCTAGTGGTAATGAGCAGTTCTTC. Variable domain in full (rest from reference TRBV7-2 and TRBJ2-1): GAGVSQSPSNKVTEKGKDVELRCDPISGHTALYWYRQSLGQGLEFLIYFQGNSAPDKSGLPSDRFSAERTGGSVSTLTIQRTQQEDSAVYLCASSSNPSGNEQFFGPGTRLTVL.

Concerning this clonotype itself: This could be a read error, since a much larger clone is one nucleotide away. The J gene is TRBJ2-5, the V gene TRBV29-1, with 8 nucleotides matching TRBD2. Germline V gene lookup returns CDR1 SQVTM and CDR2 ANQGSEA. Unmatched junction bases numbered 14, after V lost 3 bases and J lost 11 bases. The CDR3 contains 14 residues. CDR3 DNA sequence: TGCAGCGTTGAGAGTGGACTAGCTTCCAATGAGCAGTACTTC. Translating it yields CSVESGLASNEQYF.

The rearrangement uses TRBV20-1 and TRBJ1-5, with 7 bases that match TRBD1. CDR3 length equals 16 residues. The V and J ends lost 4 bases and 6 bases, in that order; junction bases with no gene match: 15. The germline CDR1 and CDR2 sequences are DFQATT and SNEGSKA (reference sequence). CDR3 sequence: CSAMLPGTARVQPQHF. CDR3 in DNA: TGCAGTGCTATGCTTCCCGGGACAGCGAGGGTTCAGCCCCAGCATTTT.

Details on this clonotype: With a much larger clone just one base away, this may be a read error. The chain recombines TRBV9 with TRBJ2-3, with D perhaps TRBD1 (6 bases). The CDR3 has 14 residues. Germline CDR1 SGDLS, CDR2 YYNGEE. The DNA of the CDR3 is TGTACCAGCAGCGTGACAGGATCCACAGATACGCAGTATTTT. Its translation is CTSSVTGSTDTQYF.

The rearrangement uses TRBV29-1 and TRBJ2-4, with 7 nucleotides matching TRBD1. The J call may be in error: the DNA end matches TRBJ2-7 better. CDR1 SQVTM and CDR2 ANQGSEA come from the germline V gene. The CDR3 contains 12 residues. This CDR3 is CSGRDSDYEQYF. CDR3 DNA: TGCAGCGGCCGGGACAGTGACTACGAGCAGTACTTC.

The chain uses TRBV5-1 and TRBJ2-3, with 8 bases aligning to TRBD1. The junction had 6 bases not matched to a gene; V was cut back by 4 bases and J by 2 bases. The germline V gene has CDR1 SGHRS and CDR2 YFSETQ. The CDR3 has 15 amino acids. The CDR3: CASSTRDRNTDTQYF. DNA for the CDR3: TGCGCCAGCAGCACCCGGGACAGGAACACAGATACGCAGTATTTT.

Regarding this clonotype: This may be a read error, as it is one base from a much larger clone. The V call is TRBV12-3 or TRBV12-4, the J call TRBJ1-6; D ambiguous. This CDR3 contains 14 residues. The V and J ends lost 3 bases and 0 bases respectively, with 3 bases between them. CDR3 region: CASSFVSYNSPLHF. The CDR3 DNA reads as TGTGCCAGCAGTTTCGTCTCCTATAATTCACCCCTCCACTTT.

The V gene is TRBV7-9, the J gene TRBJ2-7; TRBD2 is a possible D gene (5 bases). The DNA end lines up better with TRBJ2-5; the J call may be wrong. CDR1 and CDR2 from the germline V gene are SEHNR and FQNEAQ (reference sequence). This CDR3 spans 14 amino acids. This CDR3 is CASSKEVRAETQYF. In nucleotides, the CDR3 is TGTGCCAGCAGCAAGGAGGTCCGGGCAGAGACCCAGTACTTC.

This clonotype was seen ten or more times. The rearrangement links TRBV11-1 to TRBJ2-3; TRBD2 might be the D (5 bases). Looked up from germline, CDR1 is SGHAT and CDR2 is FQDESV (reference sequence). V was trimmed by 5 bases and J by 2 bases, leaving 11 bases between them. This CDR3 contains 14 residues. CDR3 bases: TGTGCCAGCAGCCCCCTCCGGGACACAGATACGCAGTATTTT. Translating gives CASSPLRDTDTQYF.

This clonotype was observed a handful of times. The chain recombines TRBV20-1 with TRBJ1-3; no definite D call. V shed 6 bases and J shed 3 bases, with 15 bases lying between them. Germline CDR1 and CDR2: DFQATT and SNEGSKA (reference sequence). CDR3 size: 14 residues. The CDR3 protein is CSASGAGFGNTIYF. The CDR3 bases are TGCAGTGCCAGCGGCGCGGGCTTTGGAAACACCATATATTTT.

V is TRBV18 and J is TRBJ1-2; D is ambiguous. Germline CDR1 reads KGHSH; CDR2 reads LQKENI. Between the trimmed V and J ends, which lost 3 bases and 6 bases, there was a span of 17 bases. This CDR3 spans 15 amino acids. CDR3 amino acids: CASSPSLRYRDGYTF. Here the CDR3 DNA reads TGTGCCAGCTCACCTTCCCTAAGATACCGGGATGGCTACACCTTC.

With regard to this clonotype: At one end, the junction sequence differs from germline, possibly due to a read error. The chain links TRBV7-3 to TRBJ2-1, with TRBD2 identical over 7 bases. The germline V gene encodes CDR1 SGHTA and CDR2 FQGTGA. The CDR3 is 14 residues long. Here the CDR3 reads CASSSRGTYNEQFF. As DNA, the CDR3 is TGTGCCAGCAGCTCGCGGGGGACCTACAATGAACAGTTCTTC. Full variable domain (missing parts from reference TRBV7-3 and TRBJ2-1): GAGVSQTPSNKVTEKGKYVELRCDPISGHTALYWYRQSLGQGPEFLIYFQGTGAADDSGLPNDRFFAVRPEGSVSTLKIQRTERGDSAVYLCASSSRGTYNEQFFGPGTRLTVL.

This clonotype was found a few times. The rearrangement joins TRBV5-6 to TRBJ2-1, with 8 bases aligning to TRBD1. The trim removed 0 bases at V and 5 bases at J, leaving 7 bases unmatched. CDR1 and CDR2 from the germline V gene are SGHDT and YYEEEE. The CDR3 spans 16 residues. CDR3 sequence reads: CASSLANSGGHNEQFF. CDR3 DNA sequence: TGTGCCAGCAGCTTGGCCAACTCAGGGGGCCACAATGAGCAGTTCTTC.

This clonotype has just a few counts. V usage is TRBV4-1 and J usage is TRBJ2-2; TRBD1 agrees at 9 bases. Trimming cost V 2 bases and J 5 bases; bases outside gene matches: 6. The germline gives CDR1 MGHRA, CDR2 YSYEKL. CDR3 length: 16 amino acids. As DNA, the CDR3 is TGCGCCAGCAGCCAAAGGGGGACAGGGCAAACCGGGGAGCTGTTTTTT. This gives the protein CASSQRGTGQTGELFF.

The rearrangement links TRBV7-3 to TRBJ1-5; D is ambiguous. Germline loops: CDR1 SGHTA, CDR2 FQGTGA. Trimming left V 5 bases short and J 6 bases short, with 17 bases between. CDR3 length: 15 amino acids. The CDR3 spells CASSPSMGRLQPQHF. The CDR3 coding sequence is TGTGCCAGCAGCCCGAGTATGGGCCGGCTTCAGCCCCAGCATTTT.

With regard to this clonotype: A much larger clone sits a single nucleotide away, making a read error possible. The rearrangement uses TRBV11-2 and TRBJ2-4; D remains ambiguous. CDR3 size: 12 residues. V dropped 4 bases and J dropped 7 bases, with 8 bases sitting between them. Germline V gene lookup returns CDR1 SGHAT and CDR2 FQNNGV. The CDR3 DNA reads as TGTGCCAGCAGCTATGCACAGAACATTCAGTACTTC. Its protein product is CASSYAQNIQYF.